Listed below are T cell receptor beta chains from one sample, sequenced in a study of T-cell memory formation after mild COVID-19. TCRdb reprocessed the 5' RACE reads via MiXCR and lists one record per CDR3 protein. In the table there are over 10,000 distinct CDR3 sequences, around 15% of which are singletons. The sequenced sample was PBMCs or a T cell subset sorted from them (not recorded which). Receptors were obtained from a young man who had mild COVID-19 (a few samples of this study predate the infection). Cell type and time point are not known. The CDR3 runs from the conserved cysteine through the conserved F or W. The D gene is left open where the match is weak.

j_call v_call d_call cdr3_aa
TRBJ2-2 TRBV7-9 NA CASTGRLNTGELFF
TRBJ2-1 TRBV29-1 NA CSVVGWGYEQFF
TRBJ1-2 TRBV6-5 TRBD1 CASSGTGRSHYGYTF
TRBJ2-3 TRBV7-8 TRBD2 CASSRTSGGGLTDTQYF
TRBJ2-7 TRBV20-1 NA CSARDGGYEQYF
TRBJ2-5 TRBV7-9 NA CASRLQETQYF
TRBJ1-2 TRBV4-3 NA CASSQDSKANYGYTF
TRBJ1-5 TRBV9 NA CASSPRGMDQPQHF
TRBJ1-2 TRBV7-9 NA CASSPTILPRVYTF
TRBJ2-1 TRBV5-1 TRBD2 CASSLVRTSGYNEQFF
TRBJ1-2 TRBV7-6 TRBD1 CASSPRSDRDYGYTF
TRBJ1-2 TRBV4-3 NA CASSQETGNNYGYTF
TRBJ2-5 TRBV5-5 TRBD1 CASSFWGAGTVLPETQYF
TRBJ1-4 TRBV16 NA CASSQSTQVEKLFF
TRBJ1-6 TRBV5-1 TRBD1 CASSLTNRGQVSPLHF
TRBJ2-3 TRBV4-1 NA CASSQGLDTQYF
TRBJ2-7 TRBV5-1 TRBD1 CASSADRARYEQYF
TRBJ2-7 TRBV6-6 TRBD2 CASSYSGTSGGFYEQYF
TRBJ2-7 TRBV2 NA CASKGEIYEQYF
TRBJ2-1 TRBV6-5 NA CASSSGRGSYNEQFF
TRBJ2-7 TRBV27 NA CASSYGGGEQYF
TRBJ1-2 TRBV30 NA CAWIPKRGYYSDYGYTF
TRBJ2-1 TRBV18 NA CASSPLVNPEQFF
TRBJ2-1 TRBV6-5 NA CASSWSRSYNEQFF
TRBJ1-2 TRBV6-1 NA CASSEATLYGYTF
TRBJ2-1 TRBV14 NA CASSYWGSYNEQFF
TRBJ1-4 TRBV7-9 TRBD1 CASTQNKGQGGEKLFF
TRBJ1-1 TRBV5-6 NA CASSLTNGLAFF
TRBJ2-7 TRBV29-1 TRBD1 CSVVIQGMRLYEQYF
TRBJ2-7 TRBV7-9 NA CASSLVRGTSYEQYF
TRBJ2-7 TRBV4-3 NA CASSPQRGGYEQYF
TRBJ2-3 TRBV15 TRBD2 CATSRGVTSGDNTDTQYF
TRBJ2-3 TRBV10-3 TRBD2 CAISERLAGELNTQYF
TRBJ2-1 TRBV4-3 NA CASRTGYSSYNEQFF
TRBJ1-1 TRBV7-8 NA CASSPLEGMGTEAFF
TRBJ2-7 TRBV20-1 NA CSARDSAASYEQYF
TRBJ2-5 TRBV5-4 NA CASSMDSGETQYF
TRBJ2-1 TRBV15 TRBD2 CATSRGGGSYNEQFF
TRBJ2-7 TRBV11-2 TRBD1 CASSFSGTGVEQYF
TRBJ1-1 TRBV10-3 NA CAISESRRFTEAFF
TRBJ2-1 TRBV4-3 NA CASSQATTYNEQFF
TRBJ2-5 TRBV7-2 TRBD2 CASSIVRGGPFETQYF
TRBJ1-1 TRBV28 TRBD1 CASTYRGGNTEAFF
TRBJ2-1 TRBV28 NA CASIFRGSSYNEQFF